This entry lists 21 T cell receptor beta chains sequenced from one sample in a study of cytomegalovirus exposure and HLA in healthy donors (dated by TCRdb to 2017 to 2019). The library was generated by the immunoSEQ multiplex PCR assay. For the multiplex PCR, a mixture combining 60 forward primers for TCR Vbeta segments and 13 reverse primers for TCR Jbeta segments was used. The source is immuneACCESS, and TCRdb retained only in-frame sequences with V and J called. Part of the clones is not carried over; for the studies checked, unresolved V genes explain less than half of this, and the remainder is unexplained. Here the sample has 150,000 to 200,000 clones; roughly four fifths occur a single time. The leading ten clones occupy about 2% of the sample. Input material: PBMCs. These receptor sequences come from a woman in her late teens or twenties in good health and CMV-seropositive.

This chain connects TRBV14 to TRBJ1-1; D is ambiguous. The CDR3 is 13 amino acids. Looked up from germline, CDR1 is SGHDN and CDR2 is FVKESK. Trimming left V 4 bases short and J 0 bases short, with 6 bases between. CDR3 residues: CASSPQMNTEAFF. In DNA form, the CDR3 reads TGTGCCAGCAGCCCGCAGATGAACACTGAAGCTTTCTTT.

The chain is built from TRBV6-1 and TRBJ2-1; 7 bases agree with TRBD1. This CDR3 region has 13 residues. With 3 bases clipped from V and 10 bases from J, the junction kept 6 bases outside the gene matches. Per the germline V gene, CDR1 is MNHNS and CDR2 is SASEGT. The CDR3 DNA reads as TGTGCCAGCAGTGAGACAGGGTTGGGGGAGCAGTTCTTC. Protein: CASSETGLGEQFF.

This clone has a handful of counts. This sequence joins TRBV9 and TRBJ2-2; 7 bases are a match to TRBD1. This CDR3 is built from 15 residues. CDR1 and CDR2 from the germline V gene are SGDLS and YYNGEE. V dropped 5 bases and J dropped 1; count of bases not matched to a gene: 5. CDR3 amino acids: CASSSRGRNTGELFF. Here the CDR3 DNA reads TGTGCCAGCAGTTCCAGGGGGAGGAACACCGGGGAGCTGTTTTTT.

The V gene is TRBV6-5, the J gene TRBJ2-6; D call uncertain. The germline V gene has CDR1 MNHEY and CDR2 SVGAGI. CDR3 length: 14 amino acids. The germline V and J ends were trimmed by 6 bases and 2 bases, with 8 bases remaining between them. The CDR3 sequence: CASSPPPGANVLTF. The DNA of the CDR3 is TGTGCCAGCAGCCCTCCCCCTGGGGCCAACGTCCTGACTTTC.

CDR3: CASSESRGWENIQYF. The CDR3 nucleotides read TGCGCCAGCAGTGAGTCCCGGGGGTGGGAAAACATTCAGTACTTC. This sequence joins TRBV10-1 and TRBJ2-4, with D possibly TRBD2 on 6 matching bases. Trimming removed 0 bases at V and 5 bases at J, with 11 bases between. This CDR3 is 15 amino acids long. CDR1 and CDR2 (germline): WNHNN, SYGVQD (reference sequence).

The V and J genes are TRBV5-1 and TRBJ2-7; a weak D match, TRBD1 (5 bases). CDR1 is SGHRS, CDR2 YFSETQ, per germline. Deletions cut 1 base from V and 1 base from J, with 9 bases between. The CDR3 has 14 residues. The CDR3 sequence: CASSLRAGSYEQYF. DNA of the CDR3: TGCGCCAGCAGCTTGCGAGCAGGGTCCTACGAGCAGTACTTC.

The rearrangement uses TRBV5-6 and TRBJ2-3, with 7 bases fitting TRBD2. CDR3 length: 14 amino acids. The V gene end was trimmed by 3 bases and the J gene end by 6 bases; junction bases not matched to a gene: 7. Germline assignment: CDR1 SGHDT and CDR2 YYEEEE. The CDR3 region has the DNA TGTGCCAGCAGCTGGGTAGCGGGTGGGGATACGCAGTATTTT. This sequence encodes CASSWVAGGDTQYF.

The rearrangement joins TRBV19 to TRBJ2-7; D is unresolved. The CDR3 is 12 amino acids. V gave up 4 bases and J gave up 4 bases, with 8 bases separating them. Germline V lookup: CDR1 LNHDA, CDR2 SQIVND (reference sequence). CDR3 amino acids: CASSTSGYEQYF. The CDR3 coding sequence is TGTGCCAGTAGTACTTCAGGATACGAGCAGTACTTC.

V and J are TRBV6-5 and TRBJ2-5; D remains unclear. This CDR3 has 14 residues. Germline loops: CDR1 MNHEY, CDR2 SVGAGI. Trimming shortened V by 6 bases and J by 5 bases, and 16 bases separated the two germline ends. The CDR3 DNA reads as TGTGCCAGCAGGGTCGTCGGTAAGGAGGAGACCCAGTACTTC. Its protein product is CASRVVGKEETQYF.

The rearrangement links TRBV11-3 to TRBJ1-2, with 7 bases that match TRBD1. CDR3 length: 12 residues. Germline CDR1 and CDR2: SGHNT and YENEEA. Trimming cost V 6 bases and J 5 bases; bases outside gene matches: 3. CDR3 amino acids: CASSTQGYGYTF. DNA of the CDR3: TGTGCCAGCAGTACACAGGGGTATGGCTACACCTTC. The whole variable domain, remainder taken from reference TRBV11-3 and TRBJ1-2, is EAGVVQSPRYKIIEKKQPVAFWCNPISGHNTLYWYLQNLGQGPELLIRYENEEAVDDSQLPKDRFSAERLKGVDSTLKIQPAELGDSAVYLCASSTQGYGYTFGSGTRLTVV.

This chain uses TRBV19 with TRBJ2-1; tentative D call: TRBD1 (5 bases). Germline V gene lookup returns CDR1 LNHDA and CDR2 SQIVND (reference sequence). V was clipped by 5 bases and J by 9 bases, with 14 bases between them. This CDR3 is built from 13 residues. The CDR3, as DNA: TGTGCCAGTAGTTGGGGCAGGGTTGGTGAGCAGTTCTTC. Its translation is CASSWGRVGEQFF.

The chain uses TRBV19 and TRBJ2-7; 8 bases align to TRBD1. The CDR3 runs to 13 residues. Germline assignment: CDR1 LNHDA and CDR2 SQIVND (reference sequence). The ends lost 3 bases at V and 4 bases at J; junction bases unmatched: 2. This CDR3 is CASSMGQEYEQYV. In DNA, the CDR3 is TGTGCCAGTAGTATGGGACAGGAGTACGAGCAGTACGTC.

The DNA of the CDR3 is TGTGCCAGTAGTCTCCGGGACAGGGGCGTTGAGCAGTTCTTC. Translated, it gives CASSLRDRGVEQFF. This sequence joins TRBV19 and TRBJ2-1, with 10 bases that match TRBD1. The junction had 7 bases not matched to a gene; V was cut back by 5 bases and J by 9 bases. CDR1 is LNHDA and CDR2 is SQIVND in the germline V gene (reference sequence). The CDR3 has 14 amino acids. Using reference TRBV19 and TRBJ2-1 for the parts outside the CDR3, the full variable domain is DGGITQSPKYLFRKEGQNVTLSCEQNLNHDAMYWYRQDPGQGLRLIYYSQIVNDFQKGDIAEGYSVSREKKESFPLTVTSAQKNPTAFYLCASSLRDRGVEQFFGPGTRLTVL.

The V gene is TRBV28, the J gene TRBJ1-2; 7 bases line up with TRBD1. The CDR3 sequence is 14 residues long. The V and J ends lost 5 bases and 5 bases, in that order; junction bases with no gene match: 8. Germline V lookup: CDR1 MDHEN, CDR2 SYDVKM. CDR3 bases: TGTGCCAGCAGTCGGGGACAGCTTTCATATGGCTACACCTTC. Translated: CASSRGQLSYGYTF.

This clone has a single count. The gene calls are TRBV9 and TRBJ2-5; D not resolved. The CDR3 is 16 amino acids. V dropped 0 bases and J dropped 2 bases, with 14 bases sitting between them. CDR1 SGDLS and CDR2 YYNGEE come from the germline V gene. In DNA, the CDR3 is TGTGCCAGCAGCGTAGGCATCCTGGCCCTTCAAGAGACCCAGTACTTC. It codes for CASSVGILALQETQYF.

The rearrangement links TRBV6-4 to TRBJ1-5, with D possibly TRBD1 on 6 matching bases. From germline, CDR1 is MRHNA and CDR2 SNTAGT. This CDR3 region has 14 residues. V lost 6 bases, J lost 1 base, and 10 bases lay in between. The CDR3, as DNA: TGTGCCAGCAGCGAGGACAGCAGCAATCAGCCCCAGCATTTT. This gives the protein CASSEDSSNQPQHF.

DNA for the CDR3: TGCGCCAGCAGGTCCGGGACATTCTTCCCGCCCTACGAGCAGTACTTC. This sequence encodes CASRSGTFFPPYEQYF. The chain is built from TRBV5-1 and TRBJ2-7; maybe TRBD1 (6 bases). The germline V gene has CDR1 SGHRS and CDR2 YFSETQ. The CDR3 runs 16 residues. Between the trimmed V and J ends, which lost 5 bases and 2 bases, there was a span of 20 bases.

The CDR3 sequence is CASSRSDRGNEQYF. DNA of the CDR3: TGTGCCAGCTCACGGTCGGACAGGGGGAATGAGCAGTACTTC. V usage is TRBV18 and J usage is TRBJ2-7; 10 nucleotides agree with TRBD1. V shed 4 bases, J shed 7 bases, and the junction held 7 bases outside the gene matches. This CDR3 spans 14 amino acids. CDR1 and CDR2 from the germline V gene are KGHSH and LQKENI.

The chain couples TRBV28 to TRBJ1-1; TRBD1 might be the D (6 bases). Germline values: CDR1 MDHEN, CDR2 SYDVKM. This CDR3 comprises 11 residues. V was clipped by 3 bases and J by 10 bases, with 9 bases between them. The CDR3 nucleotides are TGTGCCAGCAGTTTTGCGGGGGCAGCTTTCTTT. Its protein product is CASSFAGAAFF.

This sequence joins TRBV7-2 and TRBJ1-2; the match to TRBD1 covers 9 bases. The CDR3 length is 14 residues. In germline, CDR1 is SGHTA, CDR2 FQGNSA. V gave up 8 bases and J gave up 6 bases; unmatched junction bases: 10. CDR3 amino acids: CASGRLTGGNGYTF. CDR3 in DNA: TGTGCCAGCGGCCGATTGACAGGGGGGAATGGCTACACCTTC.

The gene calls are TRBV7-3 and TRBJ2-3, with 8 bases fitting TRBD2. This CDR3 region has 15 residues. The V and J ends lost 2 bases and 4 bases, in that order; junction bases with no gene match: 5. Germline V gene sequence: CDR1 SGHTA, CDR2 FQGTGA. CDR3 in DNA: TGTGCCAGCAGCTTACAAGCGGGGGCGTCAGATACGCAGTATTTT. It specifies CASSLQAGASDTQYF.